Shown below are 20 T cell receptor beta chains from a single sample sequenced in a study of sequential checkpoint blockade in melanoma. Clones were sequenced by immunoSEQ multiplex PCR, and TCRdb holds only the in-frame ones, with some missing. This repertoire shows around 7,500 clones, 50% to 75% found once; its top ten account for around 9%. Stated treatment: randomized to nivolumab then ipilimumab (arm A) or the reverse (arm B). The sequences come from CD8+ T cells sorted from blood (inferred from file names), collected from a patient given nivolumab and ipilimumab in sequence. The receptor source for this set is a human donor with melanoma.

The chain combines TRBV19 with TRBJ1-1, with D perhaps matching TRBD1 (6 bases). Germline CDR1 reads LNHDA; CDR2 reads SQIVND (reference sequence). Between the trimmed V and J ends, which lost 5 bases and 1 base, there was a span of 8 bases. This CDR3 contains 13 residues. CDR3 protein: CASSVTGNTEAFF. As DNA, the CDR3 is TGTGCCAGTAGTGTGACAGGGAACACTGAAGCTTTCTTT.

This clone is medium-sized in the sample. The V and J genes are TRBV28 and TRBJ2-7, with TRBD1 as a possible D gene (6 bases). Germline CDR1 is MDHEN and CDR2 is SYDVKM. This CDR3 contains 15 residues. V was clipped by 2 bases and J by 2 bases, with 13 bases between them. In DNA, the CDR3 is TGTGCCAGCAGTTTAGACAGGATAGTGACCTACGAGCAGTACTTC. Its protein is CASSLDRIVTYEQYF.

The chain joins TRBV4-1 to TRBJ2-1; 7 bases agree with TRBD2. Germline-derived CDR1 and CDR2 are MGHRA and YSYEKL. This CDR3 region has 16 residues. Trimming took 3 bases from V and 5 from J; bases not matched to a gene: 10. The CDR3 loop reads CASSHFSGGSNNEQFF. The CDR3 nucleotides read TGCGCCAGCAGCCACTTCTCGGGCGGGAGCAACAATGAGCAGTTCTTC.

J is TRBJ2-7 and V is TRBV4-1; 10 nucleotides align to TRBD2. This CDR3 comprises 15 residues. The V and J ends lost 2 bases and 4 bases, in that order; junction bases with no gene match: 5. Germline V gene data show CDR1 as MGHRA and CDR2 as YSYEKL. For the CDR3, the DNA is TGCGCCAGCAGCCAATCTAGCGGGAGCTTATACGAGCAGTACTTC. Residues: CASSQSSGSLYEQYF.

This chain joins TRBV5-1 and TRBJ1-1; D uncertain. V was trimmed by 2 bases and J by 11 bases, leaving 16 bases between them. This CDR3 region has 13 residues. CDR1 is SGHRS and CDR2 is YFSETQ in the germline V gene. CDR3 region: CASSFETGSGAFF. CDR3 DNA sequence: TGCGCCAGCAGCTTTGAGACGGGGAGTGGGGCTTTCTTT.

V gene TRBV5-1 combines with J gene TRBJ1-4; TRBD1 agrees at 7 bases. V lost 3 bases to trimming and J lost 0 bases; unmatched junction nucleotides: 8. The CDR3 loop spans 17 amino acids. Germline V gene sequence: CDR1 SGHRS, CDR2 YFSETQ. The CDR3 nucleotides are TGCGCCAGCAGCTGGGGGGACAGAGATGCAACTAATGAAAAACTGTTTTTT. It translates to CASSWGDRDATNEKLFF.

CDR3 amino acids: CASSLDGGVGNTIYF. Here the CDR3 DNA reads TGCGCCAGCAGCTTGGATGGGGGCGTCGGAAACACCATATATTTT. V gene TRBV5-1 combines with J gene TRBJ1-3; D perhaps matches TRBD1 (6 bases). The CDR3 is made up of 15 amino acids. CDR1 is SGHRS, CDR2 YFSETQ, per germline. V was clipped by 0 bases and J by 4 bases, with 11 bases between them.

The CDR3 DNA reads TGCGCCAGCAGTCAGTGGACGGGGGGCCACCCCGGGGAGCTGTTTTTT. Translating it yields CASSQWTGGHPGELFF. V and J are TRBV23-1 and TRBJ2-2; TRBD2 is a possible D gene (7 bases). TRBV23-1 is an ORF; its function is uncertain. This CDR3 has 16 amino acids. V was clipped by 3 bases and J by 6 bases, with 17 bases between them.

The chain employs TRBV7-8 and TRBJ2-7; a possible D gene is TRBD1 (5 bases). This CDR3 has 13 amino acids. Trimming removed 4 bases from V and 3 bases from J, with 10 bases in between. Per the germline V gene, CDR1 is SGHVS and CDR2 is FQNEAQ. CDR3 DNA: TGTGCCAGCAGCTCCAGGGTTTTCTACGAGCAGTACTTC. Protein: CASSSRVFYEQYF.

V is TRBV7-2 and J is TRBJ1-1; maybe TRBD1 (5 bases). CDR1 is SGHTA, CDR2 FQGNSA, per germline. This CDR3 has 16 residues. V lost 3 bases and J 0 bases, leaving 14 bases between the germline ends. CDR3 DNA: TGTGCCAGCAGCTTCCCCCGACAGACTCTGAACACTGAAGCTTTCTTT. It specifies CASSFPRQTLNTEAFF.

The chain links TRBV7-2 to TRBJ2-7; 8 bases align to TRBD2. The CDR3 consists of 15 residues. The V gene's germline CDR1 is SGHTA and CDR2 FQGNSA. J lost 3 bases, V lost 5 bases, and 9 bases had no gene match. CDR3 bases: TGTGCCAGCAGCAAATCTAGCGGGTCAAACTACGAGCAGTACTTC. This gives the protein CASSKSSGSNYEQYF.

The rearrangement joins TRBV30 to TRBJ1-5; 9 bases align to TRBD1. Germline trimming cut 1 base from V and 3 bases from J; bases unmatched to any gene: 10. This CDR3 comprises 17 residues. The germline gives CDR1 GTSNPN, CDR2 SVGIG (reference sequence). CDR3 protein: CAWSGVPTGGTNQPQHF. The CDR3 DNA sequence: TGTGCCTGGAGTGGGGTCCCGACAGGGGGTACCAATCAGCCCCAGCATTTT.

This clone occurred a few times. This chain links TRBV29-1 with TRBJ2-1, with 11 bases aligning to TRBD1. Trimming took 2 bases from V and 9 from J; bases not matched to a gene: 9. This CDR3 has 15 residues. The germline V gene has CDR1 SQVTM and CDR2 ANQGSEA. The CDR3 nucleotides are TGCAGCGTTGAACCTCCGGACAGGGGGCTGATTGAGCAGTTCTTC. It specifies CSVEPPDRGLIEQFF.

As for this clone: At one of its ends the junction is not consistent with the germline gene, which may arise from a read error. CDR3 loop: CASSPIRDSSEQYF. The DNA of the CDR3 is TGTGCCAGCAGCCCGATACGAGATTCCTCCGAGCAGTACTTC. The chain recombines TRBV6-5 with TRBJ2-7, with D unresolved. Looked up from germline, CDR1 is MNHEY and CDR2 is SVGAGI. The CDR3 runs 14 residues.

The chain has TRBV4-1 and TRBJ2-7; TRBD2 agrees at 11 bases. From germline, CDR1 is MGHRA and CDR2 YSYEKL. The CDR3 has 17 amino acids. V was clipped by 4 bases and J by 3 bases; unmatched bases: 11. The chain's CDR3 is CASSPWTSGSILYEQYF. The CDR3 nucleotides read TGCGCCAGCAGCCCTTGGACTAGCGGGTCGATACTCTACGAGCAGTACTTC.

The rearrangement links TRBV13 to TRBJ1-4, with D uncertain. The CDR3 totals 13 residues. Germline values: CDR1 PRHDT, CDR2 FYEKMQ (reference sequence). The germline V and J ends were trimmed by 1 base and 7 bases, with 7 bases remaining between them. This CDR3 reads CASSLVNSEKLFF. In nucleotides, the CDR3 is TGTGCCAGCAGCTTAGTCAACTCTGAAAAACTGTTTTTT.

The rearrangement uses TRBV9 and TRBJ1-2; TRBD1 aligns across 7 bases. The germline CDR1 and CDR2 sequences are SGDLS and YYNGEE. The V and J ends lost 4 bases and 6 bases, in that order; junction bases with no gene match: 12. The CDR3 loop spans 15 amino acids. The CDR3 loop is CASSPPGGTAHGYTF. DNA for the CDR3: TGTGCCAGCAGCCCCCCTGGGGGGACAGCTCATGGCTACACCTTC.

The V gene is TRBV27, the J gene TRBJ1-5; weak D call: TRBD1 (6 bases). Looked up from germline, CDR1 is MNHEY and CDR2 is SMNVEV (reference sequence). The CDR3 runs 16 residues. V dropped 6 bases and J dropped 3 bases, with 18 bases sitting between them. Here the CDR3 reads CASRVDSYDYNQPQHF. DNA of the CDR3: TGTGCCAGCAGGGTGGACAGTTACGATTACAATCAGCCCCAGCATTTT.

This rearrangement joins TRBV19 to TRBJ1-1; D is perhaps TRBD1 (5 bases). The CDR3 is made up of 13 amino acids. V was shortened by 5 bases and J by 1 base, with 8 bases between the two germline ends. The germline gives CDR1 LNHDA, CDR2 SQIVND (reference sequence). This CDR3 is CASSRGENTEAFF. As DNA, the CDR3 is TGTGCCAGTAGTCGGGGGGAGAACACTGAAGCTTTCTTT.

The chain joins TRBV2 to TRBJ1-4; D uncertain. This CDR3 region has 13 residues. Germline CDR1 reads SNHLY; CDR2 reads FYNNEI. V was clipped by 10 bases and J by 4 bases, with 13 bases between them. DNA of the CDR3: TGTGCCACCGAGGGCTTGGGTAATGAAAAACTGTTTTTT. It translates to CATEGLGNEKLFF. Drawing the rest from reference TRBV2 and TRBJ1-4, the complete variable domain is EPEVTQTPSHQVTQMGQEVILRCVPISNHLYFYWYRQILGQKVEFLVSFYNNEISEKSEIFDDQFSVERPDGSNFTLKIRSTKLEDSAMYFCATEGLGNEKLFFGSGTQLSVL.